Presented here are 22 T cell receptor beta chains from one specimen sequenced in a study of T cell repertoires in ileal Crohn's disease. The time point is: neoterminal ileum biopsy at postoperative endoscopy, about 6 months after surgery. Generated by immunoSEQ multiplex PCR, the TCRdb table keeps only in-frame clones and is missing some. The sample records roughly 9,100 clones, 70% to 85% being singletons. The sequencing input was ileal tissue. The receptor source for this set is an adult with Crohn's disease.

The CDR3 DNA follows: TGTGCCAGCAGTCCTCTGGCGGCCTCCTACGAGCAGTACTTC. Amino acid sequence: CASSPLAASYEQYF. The chain employs TRBV6-5 and TRBJ2-7, with D uncertain. Germline V lookup: CDR1 MNHEY, CDR2 SVGAGI. V lost 5 bases, J lost 0 bases, and 11 bases lay in between. CDR3 length: 14 amino acids.

The CDR3 sequence: CASSLAGGGAVSSYNEQFF. The CDR3 nucleotides are TGTGCCAGCAGCTTAGCAGGAGGGGGCGCCGTAAGCTCCTACAATGAGCAGTTCTTC. The J gene is TRBJ2-1, the V gene TRBV7-2, with D possibly being TRBD1 (7 bases). This CDR3 has 19 residues. CDR1 and CDR2 from the germline V gene are SGHTA and FQGNSA. The V end was cut by 0 bases, the J end by 0 bases, with 18 bases between.

This chain connects TRBV30 to TRBJ2-7; 9 bases line up with TRBD1. Germline CDR1 reads GTSNPN; CDR2 reads SVGIG (reference sequence). The CDR3 extends over 16 amino acids. Trimming removed 5 bases from V and 2 bases from J; junction bases left unmatched: 13. The CDR3 DNA is TGTGCCTGGTACCCCGGGACAGGGACACCAACCTACGAGCAGTACTTC. This gives the protein CAWYPGTGTPTYEQYF.

The rearrangement links TRBV15 to TRBJ2-6; 10 positions match TRBD1. V dropped 5 bases and J dropped 1; count of bases not matched to a gene: 11. The CDR3 is made up of 19 amino acids. Germline V gene sequence: CDR1 LNHNV, CDR2 YYDKDF (reference sequence). CDR3 in amino acids: CATSGSGTGAFSGANVLTF. CDR3 coding DNA: TGTGCCACCAGCGGATCCGGGACAGGGGCCTTTTCTGGGGCCAACGTCCTGACTTTC.

This rearrangement joins TRBV11-1 to TRBJ2-5, with 9 positions matching TRBD1. Germline CDR1 SGHAT, CDR2 FQDESV (reference sequence). V was pared by 10 bases and J by 5 bases, with 8 bases of the junction left unmatched. The CDR3 is 13 residues long. Written as DNA, the CDR3 is TGTGCCACCAGGGGACAGGGAAGTGAGACCCAGTACTTC. As protein: CATRGQGSETQYF.

This clone has only a few counts. The V call is TRBV12-5, the J call TRBJ2-1, with D perhaps TRBD2 (5 bases). Trimming took 7 bases from V and 4 from J, leaving 14 bases between them. In germline, CDR1 is LGHNT, CDR2 FRNRAP. The CDR3 extends over 14 amino acids. CDR3 nucleotides: TGTGCTAGTGAGGGAGAAGGGCTGTACAATGAGCAGTTCTTC. This codes for CASEGEGLYNEQFF. The full variable domain, its missing parts supplied by reference TRBV12-5 and TRBJ2-1, is DARVTQTPRHKVTEMGQEVTMRCQPILGHNTVFWYRQTMMQGLELLAYFRNRAPLDDSGMPKDRFSAEMPDATLATLKIQPSEPRDSAVYFCASEGEGLYNEQFFGPGTRLTVL.

The chain uses TRBV29-1 and TRBJ2-1; TRBD1 matches 8 bases. Germline trimming cut 1 base from V and 9 bases from J; bases unmatched to any gene: 17. Germline lookup yields CDR1 SQVTM and CDR2 ANQGSEA. This CDR3 contains 17 residues. The DNA of the CDR3 is TGCAGCGTTGAAGGCTTTACCGGGACAGGAGGATTCGGTGAGCAGTTCTTC. Protein: CSVEGFTGTGGFGEQFF.

This chain connects TRBV6-1 to TRBJ2-3; no clear D gene. The CDR3 sequence is 14 residues long. V was pared by 1 base and J by 0 bases, with 5 bases between. The V gene's germline CDR1 is MNHNS and CDR2 SASEGT. The CDR3 DNA follows: TGTGCCAGCAGTGAAGGAGTCAGCACAGATACGCAGTATTTT. Amino acid sequence: CASSEGVSTDTQYF.

The chain links TRBV4-1 to TRBJ2-1; D not certain. CDR1 is MGHRA, CDR2 YSYEKL, per germline. Trimming stripped 0 bases from V and 4 bases from J, with 10 bases between. The CDR3 covers 15 residues. CDR3 nucleotide sequence: TGCGCCAGCAGCCAAGACGGGTTTTTATACAATGAGCAGTTCTTC. It codes for CASSQDGFLYNEQFF.

In its sample, this clone was seen a few times. A junction end diverges from the germline sequence, so it may reflect a read error. Written as DNA, the CDR3 is TGTGCTAGCAGCTTAGGTAGCGGGGCCCACAATGAGCAGTTCTTC. It encodes CASSLGSGAHNEQFF. The chain combines TRBV7-7 with TRBJ2-1, with 8 bases fitting TRBD2. The CDR3 length is 15 residues. Germline V gene data show CDR1 as SSHAT and CDR2 as FNYEAQ (reference sequence).

This rearrangement joins TRBV19 to TRBJ2-7; perhaps TRBD1 as D (6 bases). The CDR3 runs to 16 residues. Germline V gene data show CDR1 as LNHDA and CDR2 as SQIVND (reference sequence). With 0 bases removed from V and 7 bases from J, the gap between germline ends came to 19 bases. The CDR3: CASSIDLAGELGEQYF. In DNA, the CDR3 is TGTGCCAGTAGTATAGATCTGGCAGGGGAGCTGGGAGAGCAGTACTTC.

The chain links TRBV7-8 to TRBJ1-2; 10 nucleotides match TRBD1. This CDR3 has 13 residues. V was pared by 3 bases and J by 5 bases, with 0 bases of the junction left unmatched. CDR1 and CDR2 from the germline V gene are SGHVS and FQNEAQ. Written as DNA, the CDR3 is TGTGCCAGCAGCTTGGACAGGGGGTATGGCTACACCTTC. Translation gives CASSLDRGYGYTF. Full variable domain (rest looked up from reference TRBV7-8 and TRBJ1-2): GAGVSQSPRYKVAKRGQDVALRCDPISGHVSLFWYQQALGQGPEFLTYFQNEAQLDKSGLPSDRFFAERPEGSVSTLKIQRTQQEDSAVYLCASSLDRGYGYTFGSGTRLTVV.

The sample holds one count of this clone. The chain is built from TRBV5-6 and TRBJ1-1; weak D call: TRBD1 (6 bases). The V gene's germline CDR1 is SGHDT and CDR2 YYEEEE. The CDR3 sequence is 12 residues long. Trimming shortened V by 2 bases and J by 11 bases, and 13 bases separated the two germline ends. The CDR3, as DNA: TGTGCCAGCAGCTTCCCGGGGGGCGCGGCTTTCTTT. Its translation is CASSFPGGAAFF.

V is TRBV7-9 and J is TRBJ1-4; 9 nucleotides agree with TRBD1. Germline CDR1 is SEHNR and CDR2 is FQNEAQ (reference sequence). The J segment lost 8 bases and the V segment lost 1 base, leaving 11 bases of the junction unmatched. CDR3 length: 17 residues. The CDR3 is CASSLVSGQGNWEKLFF. The CDR3 nucleotides read TGTGCCAGCAGCTTAGTATCTGGACAGGGGAATTGGGAAAAACTGTTTTTT.

The CDR3 DNA reads as TGTGCCACGACGAAAGGCGGTGGGGCCAACGTCCTGACTTTC. Its translation is CATTKGGGANVLTF. This chain links TRBV7-3 with TRBJ2-6; D unresolved. With 10 bases removed from V and 3 bases from J, the gap between germline ends came to 13 bases. Germline V gene lookup returns CDR1 SGHTA and CDR2 FQGTGA. The CDR3 consists of 14 residues.

V and J are TRBV15 and TRBJ2-7, with a tentative D call TRBD2 (6 bases). Per the germline V gene, CDR1 is LNHNV and CDR2 is YYDKDF (reference sequence). Trimming removed 5 bases from V and 3 bases from J, with 17 bases in between. CDR3 size: 15 residues. CDR3 sequence (DNA): TGTGCCACCAGCGGCCGCCGGAGCGGGCACTACGAGCAGTACTTC. Translation: CATSGRRSGHYEQYF.

The V call is TRBV4-2, the J call TRBJ2-4, with D possibly TRBD2 on 5 matching bases. The germline V gene has CDR1 LGHNA and CDR2 YNFKEQ. V was pared by 4 bases and J by 0 bases, with 22 bases between. This CDR3 contains 19 residues. The CDR3 reads CASSPTRSDQKIAKNIQYF. CDR3 in DNA: TGTGCCAGCAGCCCCACTAGGTCGGATCAAAAGATAGCCAAAAACATTCAGTACTTC.

This rearrangement joins TRBV4-1 to TRBJ2-5, with D maybe TRBD2 (7 bases). CDR1 and CDR2 (germline): MGHRA, YSYEKL. CDR3 length: 15 amino acids. Trimming took off 0 bases at V and 4 bases at J, with 12 bases between the two ends. The CDR3 here is CASSQEKGGVETQYF. The CDR3 nucleotides are TGCGCCAGCAGCCAAGAGAAAGGGGGGGTAGAGACCCAGTACTTC.

Only one count was recorded for this clone. The chain couples TRBV30 to TRBJ1-2; no reliable D call. This CDR3 has 15 residues. Germline V gene sequence: CDR1 GTSNPN, CDR2 SVGIG (reference sequence). With 4 bases removed from V and 0 bases from J, the gap between germline ends came to 15 bases. CDR3 bases: TGTGCCTGGACACGGGAGGGAAGGGCTAACTATGGCTACACCTTC. It yields the protein CAWTREGRANYGYTF. Full variable domain (remainder filled in from reference TRBV30 and TRBJ1-2): SQTIHQWPATLVQPVGSPLSLECTVEGTSNPNLYWYRQAAGRGLQLLFYSVGIGQISSEVPQNLSASRPQDRQFILSSKKLLLSDSGFYLCAWTREGRANYGYTFGSGTRLTVV.

The chain employs TRBV7-9 and TRBJ1-2, with TRBD1 matching over 9 bases. J gave up 5 bases and V 4 bases, and 5 bases lay outside the gene matches. There are 14 residues in the CDR3. The V gene's germline CDR1 is SEHNR and CDR2 FQNEAQ (reference sequence). DNA of the CDR3: TGTGCCAGCAGCTCGGGGGACAGGGTATATGGCTACACCTTC. Protein: CASSSGDRVYGYTF.

This sequence joins TRBV15 and TRBJ1-2; D call uncertain. The CDR3 has 14 residues. In germline, CDR1 is LNHNV, CDR2 YYDKDF (reference sequence). Trimming took off 0 bases at V and 8 bases at J, with 13 bases between the two ends. The CDR3 DNA sequence: TGTGCCACCAGCAGAGAGGGCGGGGTCGGAGGCTACACCTTC. It translates to CATSREGGVGGYTF.

The chain has TRBV5-1 and TRBJ1-1, with D unresolved. V was pared by 0 bases and J by 1 base, with 7 bases between. The CDR3 has 14 residues. From germline, CDR1 is SGHRS and CDR2 YFSETQ. The CDR3 is CASSLGSGNTEAFF. In DNA, the CDR3 is TGCGCCAGCAGCTTGGGGTCGGGGAACACTGAAGCTTTCTTT. The entire variable domain, with the rest obtained from reference TRBV5-1 and TRBJ1-1, is as follows: KAGVTQTPRYLIKTRGQQVTLSCSPISGHRSVSWYQQTPGQGLQFLFEYFSETQRNKGNFPGRFSGRQFSNSRSEMNVSTLELGDSALYLCASSLGSGNTEAFFGQGTRLTVV.